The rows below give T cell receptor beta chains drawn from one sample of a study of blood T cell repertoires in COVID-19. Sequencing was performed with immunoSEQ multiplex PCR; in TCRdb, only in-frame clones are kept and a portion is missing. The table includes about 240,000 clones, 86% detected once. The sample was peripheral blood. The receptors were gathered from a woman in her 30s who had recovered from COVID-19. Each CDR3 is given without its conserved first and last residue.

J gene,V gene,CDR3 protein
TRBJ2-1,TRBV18,ASSPRDRGSHEQF
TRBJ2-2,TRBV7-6,ASSSLGGPTGELF
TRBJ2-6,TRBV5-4,ASSSDRERVYWANVLT
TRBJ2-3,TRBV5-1,ASSFLRGATDTQY
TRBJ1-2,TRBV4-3,ASSQRGGTGAGGYT
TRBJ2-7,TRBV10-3,AISGDRVGHEQY
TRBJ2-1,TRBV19,ASSIVAGGPLNEQF
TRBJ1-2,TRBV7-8,ASSNTGGAGGYT
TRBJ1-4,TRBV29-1,SVGTGEWGEKLF
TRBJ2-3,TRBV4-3,ASSQDRVAPHTDTQY
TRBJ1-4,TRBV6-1,ASRDSATNEKLF
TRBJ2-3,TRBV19,ASSLAPSTDTQY
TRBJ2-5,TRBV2,ASEEGPTGEETQY
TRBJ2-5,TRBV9,ASSTQGLRETQY
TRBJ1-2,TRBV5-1,ASRQVGQVNYGYT
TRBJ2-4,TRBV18,ASSPSPPRLAGVLAKNIQY
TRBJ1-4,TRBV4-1,ASSQGETNEKLF
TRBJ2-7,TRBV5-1,ASSFLAGSGYEQY
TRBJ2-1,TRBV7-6,ASSLEASGNYNEQF
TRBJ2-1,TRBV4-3,ASSQDLASGGAANEQF
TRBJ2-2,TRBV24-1,ATSGDSNTGELF
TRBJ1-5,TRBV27,ASTTGLGNQPQH
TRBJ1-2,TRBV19,ASSIQQGTSYGYT
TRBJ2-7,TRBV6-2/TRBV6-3,ASSNHNYEQY
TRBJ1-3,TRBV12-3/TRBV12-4,ASSLPGNTIY
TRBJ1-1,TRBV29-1,SPEWAESTEAF
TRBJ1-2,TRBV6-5,ASSYLSTAANYGYT
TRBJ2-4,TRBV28,ASSSGYIQY
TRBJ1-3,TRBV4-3,ASSLGTDSGNTIY
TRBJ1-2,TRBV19,ASSSGGVIGYT
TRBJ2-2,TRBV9,ASSVGASTGELF
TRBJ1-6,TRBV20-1,SASAPAGNSPLH
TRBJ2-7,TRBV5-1,ASGLIAGSSYEQY
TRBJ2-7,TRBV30,AWSRLESNSEQY
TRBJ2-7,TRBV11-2,ASSFSGGLYEQY
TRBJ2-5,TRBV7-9,ASSPSGETQY
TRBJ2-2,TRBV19,ASSIGSGQGGTGELF
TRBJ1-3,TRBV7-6,ASSLALGDSGNTIY
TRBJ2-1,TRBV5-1,ASSRTAGTSGGSYNEQF
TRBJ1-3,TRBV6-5,ASSPTGHSGNTIY